This T cell receptor (beta chain) comes out of a study of T cell responses to AZD1222 COVID-19 vaccine. Study-wide points: The study identified only five or six AZD1222 recipients as seropositive at baseline. Spike regions recognized by vaccine-associated CD4 TCRs spanned the protein, led by 160-218 and 743-854.

V was clipped by 0 bases and J by 4 bases; unmatched bases: 4. The CDR3 is 17 residues long. In germline, CDR1 is MDHEN, CDR2 SYDVKM. In regard to this clone: Its cognate antigen is unknown.

Method: immunoSEQ multiplex PCR; TCRdb's copy keeps in-frame clones and lacks some. This table holds roughly 180,000 clones, 90% to 95% found once. This receptor was taken from an adult in good health. V usage is TRBV28 and J usage is TRBJ1-3, with 12 positions matching TRBD1. This specimen was peripheral blood, taken on day 0 of AZD1222 vaccination. In nucleotides, the CDR3 is TGTGCCAGCAGTTTATGGGGACAGGGGGCAACAGGAAACACCATATATTTT. Protein: CASSLWGQGATGNTIYF.